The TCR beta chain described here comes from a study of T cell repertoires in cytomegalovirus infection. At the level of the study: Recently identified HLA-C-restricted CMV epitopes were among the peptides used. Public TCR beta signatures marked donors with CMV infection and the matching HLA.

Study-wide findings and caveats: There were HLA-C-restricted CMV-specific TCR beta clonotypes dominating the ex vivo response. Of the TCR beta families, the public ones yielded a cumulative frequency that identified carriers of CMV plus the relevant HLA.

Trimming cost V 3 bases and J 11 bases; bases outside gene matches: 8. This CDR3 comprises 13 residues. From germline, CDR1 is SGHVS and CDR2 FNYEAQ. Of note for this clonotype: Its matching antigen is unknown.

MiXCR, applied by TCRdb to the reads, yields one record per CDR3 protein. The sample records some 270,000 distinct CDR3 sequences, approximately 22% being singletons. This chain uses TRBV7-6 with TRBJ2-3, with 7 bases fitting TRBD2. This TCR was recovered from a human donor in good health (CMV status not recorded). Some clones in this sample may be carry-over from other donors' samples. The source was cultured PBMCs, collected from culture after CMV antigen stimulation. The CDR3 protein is CASSFERERVQYF. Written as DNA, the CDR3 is TGTGCCAGCAGCTTTGAGCGGGAAAGGGTGCAGTATTTT.